Listed below are T cell receptor beta chains from one sample, sequenced in a study of glioma-infiltrating T cells after dendritic cell vaccination. Data came from immunoSEQ multiplex PCR; TCRdb stores just in-frame clones and leaves some out. Of about 82,000 clones listed, 70% to 90% are singletons. Here the sequenced sample was blood, taken before dendritic cell vaccination. The source is a human donor with glioblastoma. The CDR3 runs from the conserved cysteine through the conserved F or W. The D gene is left open where the match is weak. Size values are once, few and many counts, or a class for expanded clones, and some rows have none.

v_gene: TRBV10-2
j_gene: TRBJ2-1
abundance: NA
d_gene: NA
CDR3nt: TGCGCCAGCAGGGGACAGGGGTTGAGCGGGAGGGTCCATGAGCAGTTCTTC
CDR3aa: CASRGQGLSGRVHEQFF

v_gene: TRBV2
j_gene: TRBJ1-5
abundance: NA
d_gene: NA
CDR3nt: TGTGCCAGCAATAAGGGACACCGGGAAGCCCAGCATTTT
CDR3aa: CASNKGHREAQHF

v_gene: TRBV6-5
j_gene: TRBJ1-1
abundance: once
d_gene: NA
CDR3nt: TGTGCCAGCAGTAAGGGGTGGAACACTGAAGCTTTCTTT
CDR3aa: CASSKGWNTEAFF

v_gene: TRBV18
j_gene: TRBJ2-2
abundance: NA
d_gene: TRBD2
CDR3nt: TGTGCCAGCTCACCGTTTCGGGGGGAAAAGAACGCCGGGGAGCTGTTTTTT
CDR3aa: CASSPFRGEKNAGELFF

v_gene: TRBV2
j_gene: TRBJ2-7
abundance: NA
d_gene: TRBD1
CDR3nt: TGTGCCACCAAAGACAGGGAAGCCTACGAGCAGTACTTC
CDR3aa: CATKDREAYEQYF

v_gene: TRBV5-6
j_gene: TRBJ1-1
abundance: NA
d_gene: TRBD1
CDR3nt: TGTGCCAGCAGCCATAAGGCGAGGACAGGAATAATTGAAGCTTTCTTT
CDR3aa: CASSHKARTGIIEAFF

v_gene: TRBV9
j_gene: TRBJ2-1
abundance: NA
d_gene: TRBD2
CDR3nt: TGTGCCAGCAGCGTAGTAGCGGGAGTACCCAATGAGCAGTTCTTC
CDR3aa: CASSVVAGVPNEQFF

v_gene: TRBV10-3
j_gene: TRBJ2-5
abundance: NA
d_gene: NA
CDR3nt: TGTGCCATCAGTGAGGCCCAGGAGACCCAGTACTTC
CDR3aa: CAISEAQETQYF

v_gene: TRBV10-3
j_gene: TRBJ1-1
abundance: NA
d_gene: TRBD1
CDR3nt: TGTGCCATCAGTGATGAGGGGGCGATAACTGAAGCTTTCTTT
CDR3aa: CAISDEGAITEAFF

v_gene: TRBV10-1
j_gene: TRBJ2-2
abundance: NA
d_gene: TRBD2
CDR3nt: TGCGCCAGCAGTGCGGGAGGGCCGCCCGGGGAGCTGTTTTTT
CDR3aa: CASSAGGPPGELFF

v_gene: TRBV11-3
j_gene: TRBJ2-7
abundance: NA
d_gene: TRBD2
CDR3nt: TGTGCCAGCAGCCCAGTGGGACTAGCTAGCTACGAGCAGTACTTC
CDR3aa: CASSPVGLASYEQYF

v_gene: TRBV5-8
j_gene: TRBJ1-2
abundance: NA
d_gene: TRBD1
CDR3nt: TGTGCCAGCAGCTCCGGGACAGTCTATGGCTACACCTTC
CDR3aa: CASSSGTVYGYTF

v_gene: TRBV7-9
j_gene: TRBJ1-2
abundance: NA
d_gene: TRBD1
CDR3nt: TGTGCCAGCAGCCCTACAGGGGGCCTGATTACTAACTATGGCTACACCTTC
CDR3aa: CASSPTGGLITNYGYTF

v_gene: TRBV11-3
j_gene: TRBJ2-7
abundance: NA
d_gene: NA
CDR3nt: TGTGCCAGCAGCTTAGAAGGGGACAACTCCTACGAGCAGTACTTC
CDR3aa: CASSLEGDNSYEQYF

v_gene: TRBV6-5
j_gene: TRBJ2-2
abundance: NA
d_gene: NA
CDR3nt: TGTGCCAGCAGTTACTACCGGACAGTTCGTGGCGGGGAGCTGTTTTTT
CDR3aa: CASSYYRTVRGGELFF

v_gene: TRBV6-6
j_gene: TRBJ2-7
abundance: NA
d_gene: TRBD2
CDR3nt: TGTGCCAGCAGTTACCCCGCGGGAGGTGGCGAGCAGTACTTC
CDR3aa: CASSYPAGGGEQYF

v_gene: TRBV19
j_gene: TRBJ1-2
abundance: once
d_gene: NA
CDR3nt: TGTGCCAGTAGTCGGGGAGCGAACAGGGACACTAACTATGGCTACACCTTC
CDR3aa: CASSRGANRDTNYGYTF